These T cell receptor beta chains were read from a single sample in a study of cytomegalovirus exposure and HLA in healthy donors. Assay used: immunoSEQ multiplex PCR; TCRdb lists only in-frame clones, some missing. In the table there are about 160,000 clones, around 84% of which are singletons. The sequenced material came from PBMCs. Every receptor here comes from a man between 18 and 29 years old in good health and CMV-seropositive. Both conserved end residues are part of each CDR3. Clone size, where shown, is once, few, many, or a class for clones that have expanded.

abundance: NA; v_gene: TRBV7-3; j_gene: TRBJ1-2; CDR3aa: CASSLSGVEGYTF
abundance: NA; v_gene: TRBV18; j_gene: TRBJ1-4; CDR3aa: CASSPPGQPNEKLFF
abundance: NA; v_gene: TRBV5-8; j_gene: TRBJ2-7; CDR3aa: CASSLTALRGYEQYF
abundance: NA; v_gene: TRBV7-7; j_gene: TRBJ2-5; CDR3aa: CASSPLRGGLYQETQYF
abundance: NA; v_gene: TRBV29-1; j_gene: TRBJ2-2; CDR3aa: CSVQDTSTGELFF
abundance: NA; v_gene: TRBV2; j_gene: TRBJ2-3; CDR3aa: CASSEALAGGPDTQYF
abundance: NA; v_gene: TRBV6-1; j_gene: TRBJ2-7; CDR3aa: CASSVGLAGFYEQYF
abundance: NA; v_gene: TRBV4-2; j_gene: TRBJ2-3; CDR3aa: CASSPRAAGKADTQYF
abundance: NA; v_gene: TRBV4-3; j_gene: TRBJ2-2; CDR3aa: CASSQDLAGLAGVLNTGELFF
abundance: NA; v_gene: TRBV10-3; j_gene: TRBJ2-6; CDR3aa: CAISESRGTGRSGANGLTF
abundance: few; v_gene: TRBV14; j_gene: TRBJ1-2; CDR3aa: CASSQDQDKGDYGYTF
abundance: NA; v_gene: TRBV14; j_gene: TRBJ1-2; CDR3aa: CASSLRGWDGYTF
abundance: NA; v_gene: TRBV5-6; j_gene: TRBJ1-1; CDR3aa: CASSPDRQYTEAFF
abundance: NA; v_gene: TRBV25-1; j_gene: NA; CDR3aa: CASSEYPGQGAGFHEQYF
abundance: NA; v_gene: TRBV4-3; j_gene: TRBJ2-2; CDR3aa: CASGDGQHTGELFF
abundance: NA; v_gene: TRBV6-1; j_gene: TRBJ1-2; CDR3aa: CASSEVGTGKYGYTF
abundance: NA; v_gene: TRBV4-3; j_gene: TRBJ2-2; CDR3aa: CASSRERLAGGLAGELFF
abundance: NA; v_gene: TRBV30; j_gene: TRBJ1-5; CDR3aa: CASPGARFLVQPQHF